A single sample is the source of the 18 T cell receptor beta chains below, sequenced in a study of regulatory T cells in long-lasting Graves disease (dated by TCRdb to about 2021). The time point label on this specimen signifies: newly diagnosed GD, antithyroid drugs for less than 3 months. For both TCR sequencing and RNA sequencing, RNA was extracted from PBMCs using TRIzol. Library preparation was by multiplex PCR. Sequencing was carried out with an Illumina HiSeq 4000. iRepertoire HTBI primers and Arm-PCR amplification of CDR3 regions were used to construct TCR beta libraries. TCRdb handled the public reads itself, with Q25 trimming in fastp and clone calling in MiXCR, and kept productive beta chains. Each record represents a unique CDR3 protein, reported with the most common genes and DNA among its rows. The sample table records 400,000 to 500,000 distinct CDR3 sequences; 16% of these occur just once. Of the sample, under 30% is held by the ten largest clones.

These data also formed part of another study, on T cells in Graves' hyperthyroidism and ophthalmopathy.

The material was peripheral blood mononuclear cells (PBMCs), obtained at new diagnosis, from a patient treated with antithyroid drugs. Receptor source: a woman between 18 and 29 years old with Graves disease. Donor details come from another sample of the same person, matched by shared clones.

The table lists this clonotype with a few counts. The genes are TRBV14 and TRBJ2-3; 13 nucleotides agree with TRBD2. Per the germline V gene, CDR1 is SGHDN and CDR2 is FVKESK. The CDR3 runs 17 residues. V shed 3 bases and J 0 bases; nucleotides not matched to a gene: 3. CDR3 DNA sequence: TGTGCCAGCAGCCACGGACTAGCGGGAGCTAGCACAGATACGCAGTATTTT. Its translation: CASSHGLAGASTDTQYF.

This clonotype was recorded many times. This sequence joins TRBV2 and TRBJ1-5; TRBD1 aligns across 7 bases. Per the germline V gene, CDR1 is SNHLY and CDR2 is FYNNEI. The CDR3 consists of 14 residues. The ends lost 6 bases at V and 5 bases at J; junction bases unmatched: 7. CDR3 amino acids: CASSPDRIDQPQHF. As DNA, the CDR3 is TGTGCCAGCAGCCCGGACAGGATAGATCAGCCCCAGCATTTT.

The table lists this clonotype with many counts. The chain links TRBV3-1 to TRBJ2-7; D is uncertain. Per the germline V gene, CDR1 is LGHDT and CDR2 is YNNKEL (reference sequence). Trimming took 3 bases from V and 0 from J, leaving 12 bases between them. CDR3 length: 15 amino acids. CDR3 nucleotide sequence: TGTGCCAGCAGCCATGGTATTCCAAGCTCCTACGAGCAGTACTTC. Protein product: CASSHGIPSSYEQYF.

In regard to this clonotype: A much larger clone is a single base away; this may be a read error. The rearrangement joins TRBV6-5 to TRBJ2-7, with TRBD2 matching 14 bases. Germline V lookup: CDR1 MNHEY, CDR2 SVGAGI. The V and J ends lost 2 bases and 7 bases, in that order; junction bases with no gene match: 7. The CDR3 contains 16 residues. CDR3 bases: TGTGCCAGCAGTTACGGGACTAGCGGGAGTCACAATGAGCAGTACTTC. Protein sequence: CASSYGTSGSHNEQYF.

The J gene is TRBJ1-4, the V gene TRBV7-2; a possible D gene is TRBD1 (5 bases). With 5 bases removed from V and 12 bases from J, the gap between germline ends came to 13 bases. This CDR3 comprises 12 residues. Germline assignment: CDR1 SGHTA and CDR2 FQGNSA. In nucleotides, the CDR3 is TGTGCCAGCAGCGTCTTGGGGGGTCAACTGTTTTTT. Its protein product is CASSVLGGQLFF.

The chain couples TRBV11-2 to TRBJ2-7; D is possibly TRBD1 (6 bases). This CDR3 comprises 15 residues. The germline V and J ends were trimmed by 5 bases and 1 base, with 15 bases remaining between them. Per germline, CDR1 SGHAT and CDR2 FQNNGV. DNA of the CDR3: TGTGCCAGCAGCCCAAGGACAGCTACTTCCTACGAGCAGTACTTC. Translated, it gives CASSPRTATSYEQYF. The full variable domain, with the rest looked up from reference TRBV11-2 and TRBJ2-7, is EAGVAQSPRYKIIEKRQSVAFWCNPISGHATLYWYQQILGQGPKLLIQFQNNGVVDDSQLPKDRFSAERLKGVDSTLKIQPAKLEDSAVYLCASSPRTATSYEQYFGPGTRLTVT.

This clonotype showed up many times. The V and J genes are TRBV20-1 and TRBJ2-7, with D unresolved. The CDR3 covers 10 residues. V lost 5 bases to trimming and J lost 4 bases, with 6 bases between them. Germline V lookup: CDR1 DFQATT, CDR2 SNEGSKA (reference sequence). DNA for the CDR3: TGCAGTGCTGGGTCGTACGAGCAGTACTTC. Translated, it gives CSAGSYEQYF.

This clonotype was seen ten or more times. The chain recombines TRBV10-3 with TRBJ2-7; D might be TRBD1 (5 bases). CDR3 size: 13 residues. Trimming pared 8 bases from V and 3 bases from J, leaving 14 bases between. Germline assignment: CDR1 ENHRY and CDR2 SYGVKD. In nucleotides, the CDR3 is TGTGCCATCCTTGCCAGGGATGACTACGAGCAGTACTTC. It specifies CAILARDDYEQYF.

This clonotype was picked up a small number of times. The chain carries TRBV24-1 and TRBJ2-3; TRBD1 might be the D (5 bases). There are 12 residues in the CDR3. The germline CDR1 and CDR2 sequences are KGHDR and SFDVKD. Trimming took 9 bases from V and 2 from J, leaving 8 bases between them. CDR3: CATGANTDTQYF. Written as DNA, the CDR3 is TGTGCCACCGGGGCTAACACAGATACGCAGTATTTT.

In its sample, this clonotype was seen a few times. The rearrangement links TRBV6-9 to TRBJ1-5, with unresolved D. Germline CDR1 reads MNHGY; CDR2 reads SVAAGI. The CDR3 extends over 16 amino acids. Trimming left V 0 bases short and J 2 bases short, with 11 bases between. In DNA, the CDR3 is TGTGCCAGCAGTTATTCAGGGAGTATGGGCAATCAGCCCCAGCATTTT. Translated: CASSYSGSMGNQPQHF.

The chain combines TRBV27 with TRBJ1-2, with D possibly matching TRBD1 (5 bases). The CDR3 is made up of 14 amino acids. Trimming took off 5 bases at V and 4 bases at J, with 14 bases between the two ends. CDR1 and CDR2 (germline): MNHEY, SMNVEV (reference sequence). The CDR3 loop reads CASSPGTGLYGYTF. The CDR3 nucleotides read TGTGCCAGCAGTCCAGGGACGGGCCTCTATGGCTACACCTTC.

V usage is TRBV18 and J usage is TRBJ1-5; perhaps TRBD1 as D (5 bases). CDR1 is KGHSH, CDR2 LQKENI, per germline. Trimming removed 2 bases at V and 2 bases at J, with 13 bases between. The CDR3 covers 16 residues. The CDR3 region is CASSPVRGLGNQPQHF. Here the CDR3 DNA reads TGTGCCAGCTCACCAGTAAGGGGCCTAGGCAATCAGCCCCAGCATTTT. Together with reference TRBV18 and TRBJ1-5, the CDR3 gives the full variable domain: NAGVMQNPRHLVRRRGQEARLRCSPMKGHSHVYWYRQLPEEGLKFMVYLQKENIIDESGMPKERFSAEFPKEGPSILRIQQVVRGDSAAYFCASSPVRGLGNQPQHFGDGTRLSIL.

This clonotype was recorded at least ten times. The V gene is TRBV2, the J gene TRBJ2-7; 10 bases align to TRBD1. The CDR3 consists of 14 residues. The trim removed 7 bases at V and 5 bases at J, leaving 8 bases unmatched. CDR1 is SNHLY, CDR2 FYNNEI, per germline. The CDR3 loop reads CASKPGQGSHEQYF. The DNA of the CDR3 is TGTGCCAGCAAACCGGGACAGGGGTCCCACGAGCAGTACTTC.

This CDR3 is CASSLKEHYEQYF. As DNA, the CDR3 is TGCGCCAGCAGCTTGAAAGAACACTACGAGCAGTACTTC. The rearrangement uses TRBV5-1 and TRBJ2-7; D uncertain. Trimming stripped 1 base from V and 3 bases from J, with 8 bases between. CDR1 is SGHRS, CDR2 YFSETQ, per germline. CDR3 size: 13 residues.

This clonotype was counted at least ten times. The gene calls are TRBV5-6 and TRBJ2-7; tentative D call: TRBD1 (6 bases). V lost 5 bases to trimming and J lost 0 bases, with 12 bases between them. Germline CDR1 SGHDT, CDR2 YYEEEE. The CDR3 is made up of 14 amino acids. As DNA, the CDR3 is TGTGCCAGCAGGCGGACGGACAGCTCCTACGAGCAGTACTTC. Translation: CASRRTDSSYEQYF.

The chain is built from TRBV6-2 or TRBV6-3 and TRBJ2-1; D not resolved. The V gene lost 7 bases and the J gene lost 7 bases, with 11 bases spanning the gap. Germline lookup yields CDR1 MNHEY and CDR2 SVGEGT. The CDR3 runs to 12 residues. The CDR3 DNA reads TGTGCCAGCATGTTTCAAGGGAATGAGCAGTTCTTC. This codes for CASMFQGNEQFF.

A remark on this clonotype: A read error may produce the germline difference seen at one junction end. Here the CDR3 reads CASSMGGGGRQETQCF. The CDR3 nucleotides are TGTGCCAGCAGCATGGGGGGTGGGGGACGACAAGAGACCCAGTGCTTC. This sequence joins TRBV5-4 and TRBJ2-5, with a tentative D call TRBD2 (6 bases). The CDR3 is made up of 16 amino acids. Per the germline V gene, CDR1 is SGHNT and CDR2 is YYREEE (reference sequence).

The chain recombines TRBV27 with TRBJ1-2; possible D gene TRBD1, 5 bases. Germline V gene lookup returns CDR1 MNHEY and CDR2 SMNVEV (reference sequence). The CDR3 runs to 14 residues. Trimming shortened V by 3 bases and J by 5 bases, and 13 bases separated the two germline ends. The CDR3 here is CASSFGGRGYGYTF. In DNA form, the CDR3 reads TGTGCCAGCAGTTTCGGGGGGAGAGGGTATGGCTACACCTTC.